Each of the 24 T cell receptor beta chains below was sequenced from the same sample in a study of cytomegalovirus exposure and HLA in healthy donors (dated by TCRdb to between 2016 and 2019). Library generation was performed with the immunoSEQ multiplex PCR assay. The multiplex PCR relied on a mix of 60 forward primers for TCR Vbeta segments and 13 reverse primers for TCR Jbeta segments. TCRdb obtained this table from immuneACCESS and retained in-frame rearrangements with V and J assigned. These tables miss some clones; where compared with another copy, unresolved V genes account for less than half of the shortfall, and the remainder is unexplained. For this sample there are approximately 110,000 clones; about four fifths appear just once. The ten largest clones represent 1.3% of the sample. The sequencing sample was made of PBMCs. These receptors were taken from a man aged 30 to 39 in good health and CMV-seronegative.

The chain carries TRBV4-3 and TRBJ1-1; D is uncertain. Germline values: CDR1 LGHNA, CDR2 YSLEER. CDR3 length equals 13 residues. With 0 bases removed from V and 7 bases from J, the gap between germline ends came to 9 bases. The DNA for the CDR3 is TGCGCCAGCAGCCAAGAGAACAGATTTGAAGCTTTCTTT. Protein product: CASSQENRFEAFF.

CDR3 nucleotides: TGCGCCAGCAGCTTGGCCGTATCAGGGAACATTCAGTACTTC. Amino acid sequence: CASSLAVSGNIQYF. The chain uses TRBV5-1 and TRBJ2-4, with D possibly TRBD1 on 5 matching bases. V lost 0 bases and J 7 bases, leaving 11 bases between the germline ends. The CDR3 has 14 amino acids. CDR1 and CDR2 (germline): SGHRS, YFSETQ.

V usage is TRBV19 and J usage is TRBJ1-5, with D perhaps matching TRBD1 (6 bases). The ends were cut back, 5 bases at V and 10 bases at J, with 18 bases in the middle. The CDR3 extends over 14 amino acids. Germline lookup yields CDR1 LNHDA and CDR2 SQIVND (reference sequence). For the CDR3, the DNA is TGTGCCAGTAGTGCTCGGACAGCCGCCCGACCCCAGCATTTT. This translates into CASSARTAARPQHF.

This chain links TRBV29-1 with TRBJ1-1, with a possible D match to TRBD1 (6 bases). The CDR3 has 12 residues. In germline, CDR1 is SQVTM, CDR2 ANQGSEA. The germline V and J ends were trimmed by 0 bases and 5 bases, with 7 bases remaining between them. The chain's CDR3 is CSVEDRGTEAFF. The CDR3, as DNA: TGCAGCGTTGAAGACAGGGGTACTGAAGCTTTCTTT.

This clone was observed once. V and J are TRBV12-5 and TRBJ1-2; D is unresolved. Germline V gives CDR1 LGHNT, CDR2 FRNRAP. V lost 6 bases, J lost 7 bases, and 9 bases lay in between. The CDR3 totals 11 residues. The CDR3, as DNA: TGTGCTAGTGGACCCGGGGTTGGCTACACCTTC. Translating it yields CASGPGVGYTF.

This clone was seen only once. CDR3 protein: CASSEPGTEAFF. The CDR3, as DNA: TGCGCCAGCAGTGAGCCCGGGACAGAAGCTTTCTTT. This rearrangement joins TRBV10-2 to TRBJ1-1; D is possibly TRBD1 (6 bases). The CDR3 consists of 12 residues. Per the germline V gene, CDR1 is WSHSY and CDR2 is SAAADI. Trimming took off 2 bases at V and 8 bases at J, with 9 bases between the two ends.

V usage is TRBV28 and J usage is TRBJ2-5; unclear D gene. This CDR3 comprises 13 residues. Germline loops: CDR1 MDHEN, CDR2 SYDVKM. CDR3 nucleotide sequence: TGTGCTGTAATTCCCGGGTCTGCGGAGACCCAGTACTTC. This translates into CAVIPGSAETQYF.

Only one count was recorded for this clone. The V gene is TRBV5-6, the J gene TRBJ2-7; perhaps TRBD1 as D (5 bases). Trimming removed 0 bases from V and 4 bases from J, with 14 bases in between. This CDR3 spans 15 amino acids. Germline V gene lookup returns CDR1 SGHDT and CDR2 YYEEEE. This CDR3 reads CASSLVGQGVYEQYF. The CDR3 DNA reads TGTGCCAGCAGCTTGGTCGGTCAGGGCGTGTACGAGCAGTACTTC.

The chain joins TRBV7-2 to TRBJ2-3; D not certain. Trimming left V 1 base short and J 2 bases short, with 10 bases between. This CDR3 comprises 15 residues. Per the germline V gene, CDR1 is SGHTA and CDR2 is FQGNSA. The chain's CDR3 is CASSLDPANTDTQYF. The DNA for the CDR3 is TGTGCCAGCAGCTTAGATCCAGCGAACACAGATACGCAGTATTTT.

The V call is TRBV5-6, the J call TRBJ2-2; D not certain. V dropped 3 bases and J dropped 0 bases, with 15 bases sitting between them. Germline V gives CDR1 SGHDT, CDR2 YYEEEE. The CDR3 has 17 amino acids. The CDR3 sequence: CASSSNWLIPNTGELFF. The CDR3 DNA reads as TGTGCCAGCAGCTCAAATTGGCTGATACCGAACACCGGGGAGCTGTTTTTT.

This chain uses TRBV18 with TRBJ2-3, with 8 bases aligning to TRBD2. The V segment lost 1 base and the J segment 1 base; nucleotides outside the gene matches: 1. Looked up from germline, CDR1 is KGHSH and CDR2 is LQKENI. The CDR3 loop spans 15 amino acids. The CDR3 reads CASSPRRGGTDTQYF. The CDR3 DNA reads as TGTGCCAGCTCACCACGGCGGGGGGGCACAGATACGCAGTATTTT.

The rearrangement joins TRBV7-2 to TRBJ2-7, with TRBD2 as a possible D gene (7 bases). Germline CDR1 is SGHTA and CDR2 is FQGNSA. The germline V and J ends were trimmed by 5 bases and 2 bases, with 16 bases remaining between them. This CDR3 region has 15 residues. CDR3 bases: TGTGCCAGCAGCCGAGGGGGGGAGGACCCCTACGAGCAGTACTTC. Its translation: CASSRGGEDPYEQYF.

This clone was seen a handful of times. This chain uses TRBV5-1 with TRBJ2-2, with no clear D. Germline V gives CDR1 SGHRS, CDR2 YFSETQ. The CDR3 sequence is 12 residues long. V was clipped by 2 bases and J by 4 bases, with 3 bases between them. CDR3 protein: CASSFITGELFF. Written as DNA, the CDR3 is TGCGCCAGCAGCTTCATCACCGGGGAGCTGTTTTTT.

The rearrangement links TRBV7-9 to TRBJ1-5; TRBD1 aligns across 10 bases. Losses at the gene ends were 5 bases for V and 2 bases for J; bases not matched to a gene: 3. The CDR3 contains 15 residues. Germline V gives CDR1 SEHNR, CDR2 FQNEAQ (reference sequence). The CDR3 region is CASSRTGGGNQPQHF. CDR3 bases: TGTGCCAGCAGCCGGACAGGGGGAGGCAATCAGCCCCAGCATTTT.

The chain uses TRBV15 and TRBJ2-3; TRBD2 matches 13 bases. V lost 3 bases and J lost 3; bases outside the gene matches: 6. This CDR3 is built from 17 residues. Germline V gene data show CDR1 as LNHNV and CDR2 as YYDKDF (reference sequence). CDR3 region: CATSRRPTSGGTDTQYF. The DNA for the CDR3 is TGTGCCACCAGCAGGCGGCCGACTAGCGGGGGGACAGATACGCAGTATTTT.

In its sample, this clone was seen a few times. The V and J genes are TRBV28 and TRBJ2-1, with 8 nucleotides matching TRBD2. Germline V lookup: CDR1 MDHEN, CDR2 SYDVKM. There are 14 residues in the CDR3. V dropped 6 bases and J dropped 8; count of bases not matched to a gene: 9. The CDR3 loop reads CASSSGTRLYEQFF. CDR3 in DNA: TGTGCCAGCAGCTCCGGGACTAGATTGTATGAGCAGTTCTTC.

The chain is built from TRBV28 and TRBJ1-5, with a tentative D call TRBD1 (6 bases). Germline CDR1 reads MDHEN; CDR2 reads SYDVKM. The CDR3 sequence is 14 residues long. V lost 7 bases, J lost 4 bases, and 14 bases lay in between. CDR3: CASILGGHNQPQHF. For the CDR3, the DNA is TGTGCCAGCATCTTGGGGGGGCATAATCAGCCCCAGCATTTT.

This chain uses TRBV7-9 with TRBJ1-6; possibly TRBD1 for D (5 bases). The CDR3 sequence is 16 residues long. The germline gives CDR1 SEHNR, CDR2 FQNEAQ (reference sequence). V was shortened by 4 bases and J by 4 bases, with 14 bases between the two germline ends. Here the CDR3 reads CASSSEDRVYNSPLHF. The CDR3 nucleotides read TGTGCCAGCAGCTCGGAAGACAGAGTTTATAATTCACCCCTCCACTTT.

This clone appeared a few times. This rearrangement joins TRBV12-5 to TRBJ1-3; tentative D call: TRBD1 (5 bases). The CDR3 has 13 residues. The germline gives CDR1 LGHNT, CDR2 FRNRAP. V lost 6 bases and J 0 bases, leaving 6 bases between the germline ends. As DNA, the CDR3 is TGTGCTAGTGGCCAGGGCTCTGGAAACACCATATATTTT. It is translated as CASGQGSGNTIYF.

This chain joins TRBV5-4 and TRBJ2-1, with 7 positions matching TRBD1. Germline V gives CDR1 SGHNT, CDR2 YYREEE (reference sequence). V shed 1 base, J shed 0 bases, and the junction held 1 base outside the gene matches. CDR3 length: 15 amino acids. CDR3 residues: CASSLRDSSYNEQFF. CDR3 DNA sequence: TGTGCCAGCAGCTTGCGGGACAGCTCCTACAATGAGCAGTTCTTC.

V is TRBV4-1 and J is TRBJ2-2; D is possibly TRBD2 (6 bases). There are 15 residues in the CDR3. V was cut by 2 bases and J by 3 bases, with 10 bases left in between. Germline assignment: CDR1 MGHRA and CDR2 YSYEKL. CDR3 in DNA: TGCGCCAGCAGCCAAATGGGGGGTTACACCGGGGAGCTGTTTTTT. It codes for CASSQMGGYTGELFF.

The rearrangement links TRBV7-2 to TRBJ2-7; D remains ambiguous. The germline V gene encodes CDR1 SGHTA and CDR2 FQGNSA. The CDR3 has 14 residues. The V end was cut by 5 bases, the J end by 0 bases, with 11 bases between. The chain's CDR3 is CASSKPGFSYEQYF. The CDR3 bases are TGTGCCAGCAGCAAGCCCGGGTTCTCCTACGAGCAGTACTTC.

CDR3 residues: CASSGGGAQFF. The CDR3 region has the DNA TGTGCCAGCAGTGGAGGGGGAGCTCAGTTCTTC. V gene TRBV2 combines with J gene TRBJ2-1, with D perhaps matching TRBD1 (6 bases). The V end lost 4 bases, the J end lost 13 bases, and 11 bases lay between the germline ends. The CDR3 sequence is 11 residues long. The V gene's germline CDR1 is SNHLY and CDR2 FYNNEI.

This chain joins TRBV7-9 and TRBJ2-5; TRBD2 matches at 12 bases. The V and J ends lost 3 bases and 5 bases, in that order; junction bases with no gene match: 4. From germline, CDR1 is SEHNR and CDR2 FQNEAQ (reference sequence). The CDR3 length is 15 residues. Here the CDR3 DNA reads TGTGCCAGCAGCTTGACTAGCGGGAGTAAGGAGACCCAGTACTTC. This encodes CASSLTSGSKETQYF.